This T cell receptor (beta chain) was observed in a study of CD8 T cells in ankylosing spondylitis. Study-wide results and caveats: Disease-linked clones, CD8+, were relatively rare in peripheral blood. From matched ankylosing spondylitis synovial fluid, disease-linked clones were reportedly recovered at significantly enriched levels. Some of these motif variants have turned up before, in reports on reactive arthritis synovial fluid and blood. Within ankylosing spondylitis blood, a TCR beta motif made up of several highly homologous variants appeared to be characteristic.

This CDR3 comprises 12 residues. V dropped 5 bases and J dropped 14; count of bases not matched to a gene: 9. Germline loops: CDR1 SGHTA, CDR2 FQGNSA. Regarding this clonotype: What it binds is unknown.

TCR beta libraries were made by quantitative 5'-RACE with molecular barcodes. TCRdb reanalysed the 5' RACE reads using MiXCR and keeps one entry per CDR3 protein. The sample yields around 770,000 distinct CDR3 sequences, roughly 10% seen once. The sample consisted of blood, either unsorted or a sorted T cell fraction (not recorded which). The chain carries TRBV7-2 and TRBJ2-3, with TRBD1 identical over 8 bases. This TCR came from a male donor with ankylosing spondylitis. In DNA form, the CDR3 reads TGTGCCAGCAGCCTAGTCGGGGACAGGTGGTATTTT. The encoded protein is CASSLVGDRWYF.